The 28 T cell receptor beta chains below all came from one sample that was sequenced in a study of T cell changes during pregnancy in multiple sclerosis. Here immunoSEQ multiplex PCR was the method, and the copy in TCRdb shows in-frame clones only, minus some. Altogether about 73,000 clones are present, roughly nine tenths being singletons, with the ten largest covering more than 8%. Sample: peripheral blood, taken after pregnancy. The receptors derive from a female donor in good health, enrolled as a control in a pregnancy study.

This clone was recorded a few times. The chain couples TRBV30 to TRBJ1-1; tentatively, D is TRBD1 (5 bases). V was trimmed by 4 bases and J by 11 bases, leaving 17 bases between them. Germline CDR1 GTSNPN, CDR2 SVGIG (reference sequence). There are 12 residues in the CDR3. The CDR3 DNA is TGTGCCTGGACCAGGGACTTTCCCGCGGCTTTCTTT. This gives the protein CAWTRDFPAAFF. Combining the CDR3 with reference TRBV30 and TRBJ1-1 gives the whole variable domain SQTIHQWPATLVQPVGSPLSLECTVEGTSNPNLYWYRQAAGRGLQLLFYSVGIGQISSEVPQNLSASRPQDRQFILSSKKLLLSDSGFYLCAWTRDFPAAFFGQGTRLTVV.

The chain uses TRBV11-2 and TRBJ2-5; 8 bases are a match to TRBD1. The junction had 9 bases not matched to a gene; V was cut back by 1 base and J by 5 bases. There are 16 residues in the CDR3. Germline CDR1 and CDR2: SGHAT and FQNNGV. The CDR3 DNA reads TGTGCCAGCAGCTTAGCCAGGACAGGGTTTATGGAGACCCAGTACTTC. Protein sequence: CASSLARTGFMETQYF.

The table lists this clone with a few counts. V usage is TRBV19 and J usage is TRBJ2-1, with 7 bases fitting TRBD2. CDR3 length: 12 amino acids. V dropped 7 bases and J dropped 5; count of bases not matched to a gene: 2. Germline lookup yields CDR1 LNHDA and CDR2 SQIVND (reference sequence). CDR3 bases: TGTGCCAGTAAACTAGCGAACAATGAGCAGTTCTTC. It translates to CASKLANNEQFF.

V usage is TRBV30 and J usage is TRBJ2-1, with D perhaps matching TRBD1 (7 bases). The CDR3 sequence is 15 residues long. Germline V gene data show CDR1 as GTSNPN and CDR2 as SVGIG (reference sequence). The germline V and J ends were trimmed by 1 base and 4 bases, with 14 bases remaining between them. The CDR3 nucleotides read TGTGCCTGGAGTGGGCAGGCAGGGGGGTACAATGAGCAGTTCTTC. Translated: CAWSGQAGGYNEQFF.

The chain is built from TRBV11-2 and TRBJ2-7, with 10 bases lining up with TRBD2. CDR1 and CDR2 (germline): SGHAT, FQNNGV. Trimming took 5 bases from V and 4 from J; bases not matched to a gene: 8. The CDR3 has 15 amino acids. CDR3 sequence (DNA): TGTGCCAGCAGCCGCCCCCCTAGCGGGGGATACGAGCAGTACTTC. Translation: CASSRPPSGGYEQYF.

V gene TRBV5-1 combines with J gene TRBJ1-1; 11 bases align to TRBD1. The germline V gene encodes CDR1 SGHRS and CDR2 YFSETQ. The CDR3 extends over 15 amino acids. The junction had 3 bases not matched to a gene; V was cut back by 0 bases and J by 5 bases. CDR3 region: CASSLAGTGGTEAFF. CDR3 coding DNA: TGCGCCAGCAGCTTGGCCGGGACAGGGGGTACTGAAGCTTTCTTT.

The V and J genes are TRBV6-5 and TRBJ2-7, with 10 bases identical to TRBD1. The V gene end was trimmed by 10 bases and the J gene end by 3 bases; junction bases not matched to a gene: 6. Per germline, CDR1 MNHEY and CDR2 SVGAGI. The length of the CDR3 is 13 residues. DNA for the CDR3: TGTGCCACCTCGGGACAGGGGAGCTACGAGCAGTACTTC. It yields the protein CATSGQGSYEQYF.

This rearrangement joins TRBV19 to TRBJ1-5; TRBD1 might be the D (5 bases). Germline CDR1 LNHDA, CDR2 SQIVND (reference sequence). This CDR3 has 17 residues. V was clipped by 6 bases and J by 1 base, with 19 bases between them. For the CDR3, the DNA is TGTGCCAGTAGGGGCGGGACGGGAGTAGTGAGCAATCAGCCCCAGCATTTT. This gives the protein CASRGGTGVVSNQPQHF.

The V gene is TRBV2, the J gene TRBJ1-5, with 10 bases aligning to TRBD1. This CDR3 region has 16 residues. The germline V gene has CDR1 SNHLY and CDR2 FYNNEI. J lost 0 bases, V lost 4 bases, and 3 bases had no gene match. The CDR3 nucleotides are TGTGCCAGCAGTGTGGGACAGGGGACTAGCAATCAGCCCCAGCATTTT. This sequence encodes CASSVGQGTSNQPQHF. The full variable domain, in which reference TRBV2 and TRBJ1-5 provide the parts outside the CDR3, is EPEVTQTPSHQVTQMGQEVILRCVPISNHLYFYWYRQILGQKVEFLVSFYNNEISEKSEIFDDQFSVERPDGSNFTLKIRSTKLEDSAMYFCASSVGQGTSNQPQHFGDGTRLSIL.

This clone was seen only once. V gene TRBV7-2 combines with J gene TRBJ2-5; D may be TRBD2 (5 bases). Germline values: CDR1 SGHTA, CDR2 FQGNSA. V was trimmed by 5 bases and J by 6 bases, leaving 13 bases between them. The CDR3 totals 13 residues. The CDR3 DNA reads TGTGCCAGCAGCCCTCTAGCAACCCAGACCCAGTACTTC. Residues: CASSPLATQTQYF.

This clone was observed many times. This chain uses TRBV5-1 with TRBJ2-7, with 16 nucleotides matching TRBD2. With 4 bases clipped from V and 7 bases from J, the junction kept 11 bases outside the gene matches. Per the germline V gene, CDR1 is SGHRS and CDR2 is YFSETQ. The CDR3 is made up of 17 amino acids. CDR3 amino acids: CASSEGTSGGAVWEQYF. The CDR3 nucleotides read TGCGCCAGCAGCGAGGGGACTAGCGGGGGGGCCGTATGGGAGCAGTACTTC.

This rearrangement joins TRBV4-1 to TRBJ2-7; possible D gene TRBD2, 6 bases. CDR3 size: 15 residues. Germline lookup yields CDR1 MGHRA and CDR2 YSYEKL. With 1 base removed from V and 0 bases from J, the gap between germline ends came to 10 bases. CDR3 DNA sequence: TGCGCCAGCAGCCAAGCTGTAGCGGCCTCCTACGAGCAGTACTTC. This encodes CASSQAVAASYEQYF.

V gene TRBV7-6 combines with J gene TRBJ2-5; 10 bases line up with TRBD2. From germline, CDR1 is SGHVS and CDR2 FNYEAQ. The V gene end was trimmed by 0 bases and the J gene end by 2 bases; junction bases not matched to a gene: 6. The CDR3 is made up of 17 amino acids. The CDR3 loop is CASSLAASGGGQETQYF. The DNA for the CDR3 is TGTGCCAGCAGCTTAGCGGCCAGCGGGGGGGGTCAAGAGACCCAGTACTTC.

The genes are TRBV6-6 and TRBJ1-1; unclear D gene. The germline V and J ends were trimmed by 6 bases and 1 base, with 9 bases remaining between them. The CDR3 length is 13 residues. CDR1 MNHNY and CDR2 SVGAGI come from the germline V gene (reference sequence). The DNA of the CDR3 is TGTGCCAGCAGCGATACAGAGAACACTGAAGCTTTCTTT. Its protein product is CASSDTENTEAFF.

V gene TRBV10-3 combines with J gene TRBJ2-5, with D possibly TRBD1 on 5 matching bases. Trimming left V 7 bases short and J 0 bases short, with 12 bases between. This CDR3 spans 14 amino acids. The germline V gene has CDR1 ENHRY and CDR2 SYGVKD. CDR3: CAITSDTNQETQYF. CDR3 bases: TGTGCCATCACATCGGACACTAACCAAGAGACCCAGTACTTC.

The sample holds one count of this clone. The V and J genes are TRBV12-2 and TRBJ1-1; whether TRBD1, the table's D call, matches the DNA was not checked. TRBV12-2 is designated a pseudogene. The CDR3 has 16 residues. The CDR3 here is CASRPSPGAGISEAFF. CDR3 coding DNA: TGTGCAAGTCGCCCCTCCCCAGGGGCTGGAATATCTGAAGCTTTCTTT.

This clone has just one count. The chain is built from TRBV20-1 and TRBJ2-7; TRBD2 might be the D (5 bases). CDR3 length equals 11 residues. Germline values: CDR1 DFQATT, CDR2 SNEGSKA (reference sequence). This CDR3 is CTVGDLDEQYF. CDR3 sequence (DNA): TGCACCGTCGGGGATCTCGACGAGCAGTACTTC.

The chain recombines TRBV18 with TRBJ2-7, with D possibly being TRBD1 (5 bases). The CDR3 consists of 14 residues. In germline, CDR1 is KGHSH, CDR2 LQKENI. V dropped 1 base and J dropped 2 bases, with 9 bases sitting between them. CDR3 in amino acids: CASSPLSRAYEQYF. Here the CDR3 DNA reads TGTGCCAGCTCACCACTCTCCAGGGCCTACGAGCAGTACTTC.

This chain joins TRBV4-1 and TRBJ2-5; 11 nucleotides match TRBD2. The CDR3 has 18 amino acids. The junction had 10 bases not matched to a gene; V was cut back by 4 bases and J by 0 bases. CDR1 MGHRA and CDR2 YSYEKL come from the germline V gene. The chain's CDR3 is CASSPWGTSGEYQETQYF. In DNA, the CDR3 is TGCGCCAGCAGCCCTTGGGGGACTAGCGGCGAGTACCAAGAGACCCAGTACTTC.

On this clone: Other DNA sequences in this specimen translate into the identical CDR3. V usage is TRBV19 and J usage is TRBJ2-5; a weak D match, TRBD1 (5 bases). The CDR3 spans 13 residues. V was shortened by 3 bases and J by 3 bases, with 8 bases between the two germline ends. The germline gives CDR1 LNHDA, CDR2 SQIVND (reference sequence). Written as DNA, the CDR3 is TGTGCCAGTAGTATCGGCAGGGAAGAGACCCAGTACTTC. Translating gives CASSIGREETQYF.

The chain uses TRBV18 and TRBJ1-2; TRBD1 matches at 8 bases. The trim removed 2 bases at V and 6 bases at J, leaving 5 bases unmatched. Looked up from germline, CDR1 is KGHSH and CDR2 is LQKENI. This CDR3 is built from 14 residues. CDR3 protein: CASSPTTGADGYTF. In DNA, the CDR3 is TGTGCCAGCTCACCAACGACAGGGGCGGATGGCTACACCTTC.

This clone was counted at least ten times. This sequence joins TRBV5-8 and TRBJ1-2, with 9 bases fitting TRBD1. The J segment lost 4 bases and the V segment lost 2 bases, leaving 3 bases of the junction unmatched. This CDR3 spans 14 amino acids. Germline V gene lookup returns CDR1 SGHTS and CDR2 YDEGEE. The CDR3 reads CASSLQGAAYGYTF. The CDR3 nucleotides are TGTGCCAGCAGCTTACAGGGGGCAGCCTATGGCTACACCTTC.

V gene TRBV7-6 combines with J gene TRBJ1-5; D remains ambiguous. The CDR3 totals 13 residues. The germline V gene has CDR1 SGHVS and CDR2 FNYEAQ. Trimming removed 4 bases from V and 7 bases from J, with 11 bases in between. CDR3 nucleotides: TGTGCCAGCAGCTCGGTAAACGCCCAGCCCCAGCATTTT. The encoded protein is CASSSVNAQPQHF. The variable domain in full, completed from reference TRBV7-6 and TRBJ1-5, reads GAGVSQSPRYKVTKRGQDVALRCDPISGHVSLYWYRQALGQGPEFLTYFNYEAQQDKSGLPNDRFSAERPEGSISTLTIQRTEQRDSAMYRCASSSVNAQPQHFGDGTRLSIL.

The gene calls are TRBV4-3 and TRBJ2-2; TRBD2 agrees at 8 bases. Germline trimming cut 1 base from V and 0 bases from J; bases unmatched to any gene: 1. Germline values: CDR1 LGHNA, CDR2 YSLEER. The CDR3 spans 16 residues. For the CDR3, the DNA is TGCGCCAGCAGCCAAGCAGCGGGGGCGAACACCGGGGAGCTGTTTTTT. Translating gives CASSQAAGANTGELFF.

The rearrangement joins TRBV4-3 to TRBJ2-2, with a weak D call TRBD2 (5 bases). The CDR3 has 16 residues. V gave up 0 bases and J gave up 1 base, with 9 bases separating them. Germline V gene sequence: CDR1 LGHNA, CDR2 YSLEER. CDR3 DNA: TGCGCCAGCAGCCAAGATGGCGGGTTGAACACCGGGGAGCTGTTTTTT. Translating it yields CASSQDGGLNTGELFF.

V and J are TRBV7-8 and TRBJ1-5; D is unclear. The germline CDR1 and CDR2 sequences are SGHVS and FQNEAQ. This CDR3 has 16 residues. V lost 4 bases and J lost 2, with 15 bases in between. CDR3 nucleotide sequence: TGTGCCAGCAGCTCAGGAGGATTACAACGCAATCAGCCCCAGCATTTT. Translation gives CASSSGGLQRNQPQHF. Based on the CDR3 plus reference TRBV7-8 and TRBJ1-5, the full variable domain is GAGVSQSPRYKVAKRGQDVALRCDPISGHVSLFWYQQALGQGPEFLTYFQNEAQLDKSGLPSDRFFAERPEGSVSTLKIQRTQQEDSAVYLCASSSGGLQRNQPQHFGDGTRLSIL.

The chain joins TRBV7-9 to TRBJ2-7; possibly TRBD2 for D (5 bases). Per germline, CDR1 SEHNR and CDR2 FQNEAQ (reference sequence). Trimming shortened V by 5 bases and J by 0 bases, and 11 bases separated the two germline ends. The CDR3 has 14 residues. In nucleotides, the CDR3 is TGTGCCAGCAGCCCCCCGGGGTCCTCCTACGAGCAGTACTTC. Residues: CASSPPGSSYEQYF.

The V gene is TRBV11-2, the J gene TRBJ2-2; D possibly corresponds to TRBD1 (6 bases). Germline V gives CDR1 SGHAT, CDR2 FQNNGV. V was pared by 5 bases and J by 1 base, with 8 bases between. The CDR3 covers 14 residues. CDR3 coding DNA: TGTGCCAGCAGCCGCAGGGGGAACACCGGGGAGCTGTTTTTT. Protein product: CASSRRGNTGELFF.